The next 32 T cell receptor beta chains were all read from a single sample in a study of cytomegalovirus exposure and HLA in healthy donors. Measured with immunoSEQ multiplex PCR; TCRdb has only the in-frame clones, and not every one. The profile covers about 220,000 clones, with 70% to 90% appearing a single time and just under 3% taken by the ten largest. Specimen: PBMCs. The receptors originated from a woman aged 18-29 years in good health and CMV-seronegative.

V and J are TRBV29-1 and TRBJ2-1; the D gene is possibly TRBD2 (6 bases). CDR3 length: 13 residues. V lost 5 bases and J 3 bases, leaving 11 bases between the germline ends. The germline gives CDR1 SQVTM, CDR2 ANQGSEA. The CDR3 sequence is CSVSSDSYNEQFF. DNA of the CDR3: TGCAGCGTTTCTAGCGACAGCTACAATGAGCAGTTCTTC.

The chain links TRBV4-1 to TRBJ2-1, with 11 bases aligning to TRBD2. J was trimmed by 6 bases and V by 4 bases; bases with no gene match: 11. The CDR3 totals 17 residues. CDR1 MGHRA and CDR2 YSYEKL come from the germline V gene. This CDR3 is CASSPLTSGSSSNEQFF. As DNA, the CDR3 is TGCGCCAGCAGCCCGTTAACTAGCGGGAGCTCTAGCAATGAGCAGTTCTTC.

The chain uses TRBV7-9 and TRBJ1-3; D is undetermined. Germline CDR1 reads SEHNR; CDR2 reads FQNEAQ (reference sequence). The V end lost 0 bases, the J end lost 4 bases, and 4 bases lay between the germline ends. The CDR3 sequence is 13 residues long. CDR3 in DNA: TGTGCCAGCAGCTTAGCGCTAGGAAACACCATATATTTT. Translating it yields CASSLALGNTIYF.

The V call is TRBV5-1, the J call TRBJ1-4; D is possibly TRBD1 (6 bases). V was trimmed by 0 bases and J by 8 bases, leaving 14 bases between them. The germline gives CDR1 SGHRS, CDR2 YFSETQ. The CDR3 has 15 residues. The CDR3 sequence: CASSLGSGAGEKLFF. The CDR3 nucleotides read TGCGCCAGCAGCTTGGGGTCAGGGGCAGGCGAAAAACTGTTTTTT. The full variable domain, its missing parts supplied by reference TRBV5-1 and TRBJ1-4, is KAGVTQTPRYLIKTRGQQVTLSCSPISGHRSVSWYQQTPGQGLQFLFEYFSETQRNKGNFPGRFSGRQFSNSRSEMNVSTLELGDSALYLCASSLGSGAGEKLFFGSGTQLSVL.

The CDR3 DNA follows: TGTGCCAGCAGTTCTCCCTCGGGACTTGATGAGGGTAACGAGCAGTACTTC. Amino acids: CASSSPSGLDEGNEQYF. The chain couples TRBV28 to TRBJ2-7, with a weak D call TRBD2 (6 bases). Germline CDR1 reads MDHEN; CDR2 reads SYDVKM. V lost 4 bases and J 5 bases, leaving 24 bases between the germline ends. The length of the CDR3 is 17 residues. Full variable domain (rest looked up from reference TRBV28 and TRBJ2-7): DVKVTQSSRYLVKRTGEKVFLECVQDMDHENMFWYRQDPGLGLRLIYFSYDVKMKEKGDIPEGYSVSREKKERFSLILESASTNQTSMYLCASSSPSGLDEGNEQYFGPGTRLTVT.

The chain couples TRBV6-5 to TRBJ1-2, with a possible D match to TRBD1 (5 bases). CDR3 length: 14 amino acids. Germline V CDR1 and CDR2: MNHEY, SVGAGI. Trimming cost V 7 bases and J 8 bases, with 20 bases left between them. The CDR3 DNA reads TGTGCCAGCACCGATCATGGACAATCGGCCGGCTACACCTTC. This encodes CASTDHGQSAGYTF.

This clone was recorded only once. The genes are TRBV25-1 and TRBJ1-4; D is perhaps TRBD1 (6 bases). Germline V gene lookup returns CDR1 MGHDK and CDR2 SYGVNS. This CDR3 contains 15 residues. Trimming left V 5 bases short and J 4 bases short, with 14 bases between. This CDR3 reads CASSQTGQINEKLFF. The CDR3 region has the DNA TGTGCCAGCAGTCAGACGGGACAAATTAATGAAAAACTGTTTTTT.

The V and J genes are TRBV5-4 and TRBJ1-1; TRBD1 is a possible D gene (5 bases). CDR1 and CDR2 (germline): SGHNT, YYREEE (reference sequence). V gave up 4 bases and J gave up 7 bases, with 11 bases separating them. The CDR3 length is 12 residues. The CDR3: CASSQNGGEAFF. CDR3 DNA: TGTGCCAGCAGCCAGAACGGGGGTGAAGCTTTCTTT.

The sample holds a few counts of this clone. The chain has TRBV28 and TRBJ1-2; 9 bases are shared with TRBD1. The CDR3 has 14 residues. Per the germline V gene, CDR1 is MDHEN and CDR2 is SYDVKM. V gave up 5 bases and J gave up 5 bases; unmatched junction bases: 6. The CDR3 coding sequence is TGTGCCAGCAGTACGGACAGGGGCCGGTATGGCTACACCTTC. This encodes CASSTDRGRYGYTF.

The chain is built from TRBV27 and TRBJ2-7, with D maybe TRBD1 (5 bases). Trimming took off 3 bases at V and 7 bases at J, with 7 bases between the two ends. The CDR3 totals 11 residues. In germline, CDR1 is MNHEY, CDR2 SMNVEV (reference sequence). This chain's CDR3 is CASSFREEQYF. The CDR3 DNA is TGTGCCAGCAGTTTCAGGGAAGAGCAGTACTTC.

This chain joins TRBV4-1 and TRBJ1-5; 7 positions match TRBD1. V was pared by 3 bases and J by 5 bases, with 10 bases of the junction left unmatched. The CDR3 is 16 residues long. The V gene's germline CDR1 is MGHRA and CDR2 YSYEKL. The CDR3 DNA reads TGCGCCAGCAGCCATTCCCCGGGGACAGATTATCAGCCCCAGCATTTT. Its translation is CASSHSPGTDYQPQHF.

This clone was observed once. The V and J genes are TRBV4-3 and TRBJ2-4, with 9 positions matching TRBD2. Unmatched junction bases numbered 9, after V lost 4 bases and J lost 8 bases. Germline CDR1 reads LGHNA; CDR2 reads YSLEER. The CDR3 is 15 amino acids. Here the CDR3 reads CASSRGSSGVDIQYF. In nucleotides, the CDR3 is TGCGCCAGCAGCCGAGGGTCTAGCGGGGTCGACATTCAGTACTTC.

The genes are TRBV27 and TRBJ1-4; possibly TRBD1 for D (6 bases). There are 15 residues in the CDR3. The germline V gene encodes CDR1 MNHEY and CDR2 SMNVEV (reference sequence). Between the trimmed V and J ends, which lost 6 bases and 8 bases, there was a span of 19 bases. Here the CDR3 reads CASRSQGRGSEKLFF. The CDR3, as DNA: TGTGCCAGCAGATCCCAGGGGAGGGGGTCAGAAAAACTGTTTTTT.

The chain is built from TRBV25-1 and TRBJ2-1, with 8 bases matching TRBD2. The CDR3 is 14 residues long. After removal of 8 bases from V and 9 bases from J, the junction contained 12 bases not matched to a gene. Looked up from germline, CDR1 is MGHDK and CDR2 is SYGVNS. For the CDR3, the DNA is TGTGCCAGCTCGGACCGGACTAGCTCAAGTGAGCAGTTCTTC. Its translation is CASSDRTSSSEQFF. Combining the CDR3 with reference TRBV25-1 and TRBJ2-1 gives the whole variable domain EADIYQTPRYLVIGTGKKITLECSQTMGHDKMYWYQQDPGMELHLIHYSYGVNSTEKGDLSSESTVSRIRTEHFPLTLESARPSHTSQYLCASSDRTSSSEQFFGPGTRLTVL.

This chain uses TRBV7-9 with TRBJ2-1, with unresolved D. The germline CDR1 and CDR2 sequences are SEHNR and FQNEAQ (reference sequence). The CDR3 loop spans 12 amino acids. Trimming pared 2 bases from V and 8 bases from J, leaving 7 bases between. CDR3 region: CASSLFVDEQFF. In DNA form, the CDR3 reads TGTGCCAGCAGCTTATTTGTAGATGAGCAGTTCTTC. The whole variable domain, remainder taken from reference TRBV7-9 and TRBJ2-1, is DTGVSQNPRHKITKRGQNVTFRCDPISEHNRLYWYRQTLGQGPEFLTYFQNEAQLEKSRLLSDRFSAERPKGSFSTLEIQRTEQGDSAMYLCASSLFVDEQFFGPGTRLTVL.

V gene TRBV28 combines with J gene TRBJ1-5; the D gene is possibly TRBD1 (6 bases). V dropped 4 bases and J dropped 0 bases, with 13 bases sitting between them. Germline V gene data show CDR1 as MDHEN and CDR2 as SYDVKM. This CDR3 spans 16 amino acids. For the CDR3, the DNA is TGTGCCAGCAGTTCCGCGACAGGTTATAGCAATCAGCCCCAGCATTTT. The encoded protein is CASSSATGYSNQPQHF.

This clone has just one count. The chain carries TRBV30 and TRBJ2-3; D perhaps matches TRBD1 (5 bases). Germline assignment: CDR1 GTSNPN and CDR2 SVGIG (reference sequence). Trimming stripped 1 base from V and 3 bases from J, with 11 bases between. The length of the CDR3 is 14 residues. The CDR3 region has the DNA TGTGCCTGGAGTGGCGTCAGGGAAACAGATACGCAGTATTTT. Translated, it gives CAWSGVRETDTQYF.

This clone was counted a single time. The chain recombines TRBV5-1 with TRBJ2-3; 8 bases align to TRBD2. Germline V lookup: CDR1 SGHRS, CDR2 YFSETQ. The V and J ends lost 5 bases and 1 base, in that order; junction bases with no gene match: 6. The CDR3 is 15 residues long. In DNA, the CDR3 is TGCGCCAGCAGTTCGGGACTAGGGGGCACAGATACGCAGTATTTT. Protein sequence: CASSSGLGGTDTQYF.

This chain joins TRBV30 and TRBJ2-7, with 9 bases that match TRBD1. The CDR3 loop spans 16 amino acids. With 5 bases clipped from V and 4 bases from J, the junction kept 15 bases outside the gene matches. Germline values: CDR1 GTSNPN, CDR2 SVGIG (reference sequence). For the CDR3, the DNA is TGTGCCTGGGGTAGGGGGACAGGGCGAGCAAGTTACGAGCAGTACTTC. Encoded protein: CAWGRGTGRASYEQYF.

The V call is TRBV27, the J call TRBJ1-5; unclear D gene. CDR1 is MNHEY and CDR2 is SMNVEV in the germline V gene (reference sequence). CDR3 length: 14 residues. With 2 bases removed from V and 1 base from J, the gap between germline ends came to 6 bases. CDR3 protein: CASSLPGSNQPQHF. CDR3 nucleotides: TGTGCCAGCAGTTTACCGGGGAGCAATCAGCCCCAGCATTTT.

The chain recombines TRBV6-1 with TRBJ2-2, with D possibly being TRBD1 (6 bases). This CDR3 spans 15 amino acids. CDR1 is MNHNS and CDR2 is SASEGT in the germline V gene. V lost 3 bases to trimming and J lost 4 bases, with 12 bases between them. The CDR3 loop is CASSEQTGGTGELFF. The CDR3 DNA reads TGTGCCAGCAGTGAGCAGACAGGCGGCACCGGGGAGCTGTTTTTT.

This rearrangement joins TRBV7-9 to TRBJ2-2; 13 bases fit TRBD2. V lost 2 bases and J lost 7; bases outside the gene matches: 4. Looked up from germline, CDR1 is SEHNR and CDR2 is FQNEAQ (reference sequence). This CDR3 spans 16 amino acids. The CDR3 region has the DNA TGTGCCAGCAGCTTACGGGGACTAGCGGGATTCGGGGAGCTGTTTTTT. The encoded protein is CASSLRGLAGFGELFF.

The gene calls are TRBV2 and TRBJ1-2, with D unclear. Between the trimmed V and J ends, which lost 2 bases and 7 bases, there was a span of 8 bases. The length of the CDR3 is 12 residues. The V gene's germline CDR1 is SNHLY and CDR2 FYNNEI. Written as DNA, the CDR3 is TGTGCCAGCAGTGAAACACCTGCTGGCTACACCTTC. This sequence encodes CASSETPAGYTF.

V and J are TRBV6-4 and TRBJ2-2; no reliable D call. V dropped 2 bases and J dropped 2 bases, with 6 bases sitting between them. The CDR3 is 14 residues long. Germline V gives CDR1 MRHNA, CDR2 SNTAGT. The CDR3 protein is CASSDELNTGELFF. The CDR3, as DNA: TGTGCCAGCAGTGACGAGTTAAACACCGGGGAGCTGTTTTTT.

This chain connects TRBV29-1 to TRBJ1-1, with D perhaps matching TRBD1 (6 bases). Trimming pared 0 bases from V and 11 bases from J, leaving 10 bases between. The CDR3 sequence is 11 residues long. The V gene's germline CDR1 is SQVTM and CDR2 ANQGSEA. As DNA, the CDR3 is TGCAGCGTTGAAGATCCCCAGGGGGCTTTCTTT. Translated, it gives CSVEDPQGAFF.

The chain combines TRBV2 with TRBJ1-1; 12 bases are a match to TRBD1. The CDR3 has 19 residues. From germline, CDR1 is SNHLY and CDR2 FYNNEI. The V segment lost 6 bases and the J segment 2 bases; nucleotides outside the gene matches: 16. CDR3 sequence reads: CASRGFSGQGAKPNTEAFF. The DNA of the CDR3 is TGTGCCAGCAGGGGATTTTCGGGACAGGGGGCTAAACCTAACACTGAAGCTTTCTTT.

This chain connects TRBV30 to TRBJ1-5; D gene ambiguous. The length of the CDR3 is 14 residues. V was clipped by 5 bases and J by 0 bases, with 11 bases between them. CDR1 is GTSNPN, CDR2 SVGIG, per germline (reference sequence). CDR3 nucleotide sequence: TGTGCCTGGGCCGCGATGAATAGCAATCAGCCCCAGCATTTT. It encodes CAWAAMNSNQPQHF.

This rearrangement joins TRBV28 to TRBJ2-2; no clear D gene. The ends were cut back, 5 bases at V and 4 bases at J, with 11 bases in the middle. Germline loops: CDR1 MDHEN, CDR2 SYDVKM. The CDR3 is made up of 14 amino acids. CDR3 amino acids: CASSTQEVTGELFF. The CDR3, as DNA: TGTGCCAGCAGTACCCAGGAAGTCACCGGGGAGCTGTTTTTT.

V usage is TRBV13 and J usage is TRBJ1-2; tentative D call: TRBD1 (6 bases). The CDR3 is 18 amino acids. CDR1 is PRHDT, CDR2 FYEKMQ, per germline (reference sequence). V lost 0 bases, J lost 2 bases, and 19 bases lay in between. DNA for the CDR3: TGTGCCAGCAGCTTAGGGGGCCCCGGGACACCCATGAACTATGGCTACACCTTC. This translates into CASSLGGPGTPMNYGYTF.

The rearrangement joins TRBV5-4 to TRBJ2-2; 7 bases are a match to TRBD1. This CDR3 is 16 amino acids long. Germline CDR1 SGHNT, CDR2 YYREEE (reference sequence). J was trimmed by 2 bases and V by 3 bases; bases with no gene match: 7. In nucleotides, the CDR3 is TGTGCCAGCAGCTGGGAGACAGGGAGAAACACCGGGGAGCTGTTTTTT. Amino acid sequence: CASSWETGRNTGELFF.

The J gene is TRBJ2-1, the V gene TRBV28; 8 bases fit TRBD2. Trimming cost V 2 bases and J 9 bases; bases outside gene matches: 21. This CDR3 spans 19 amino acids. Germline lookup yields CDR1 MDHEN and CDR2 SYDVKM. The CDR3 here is CASSLRVVRAGGGWGEQFF. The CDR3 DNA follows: TGTGCCAGCAGTTTAAGGGTGGTAAGGGCGGGGGGTGGTTGGGGTGAGCAGTTCTTC.

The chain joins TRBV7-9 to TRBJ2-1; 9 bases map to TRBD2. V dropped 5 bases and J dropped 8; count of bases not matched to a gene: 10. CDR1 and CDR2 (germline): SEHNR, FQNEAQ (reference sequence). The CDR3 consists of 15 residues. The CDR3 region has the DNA TGTGCCAGCAGCCGTTGGGTAGCGGGAGAGGATGAGCAGTTCTTC. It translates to CASSRWVAGEDEQFF. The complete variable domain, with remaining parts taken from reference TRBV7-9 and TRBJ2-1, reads DTGVSQNPRHKITKRGQNVTFRCDPISEHNRLYWYRQTLGQGPEFLTYFQNEAQLEKSRLLSDRFSAERPKGSFSTLEIQRTEQGDSAMYLCASSRWVAGEDEQFFGPGTRLTVL.